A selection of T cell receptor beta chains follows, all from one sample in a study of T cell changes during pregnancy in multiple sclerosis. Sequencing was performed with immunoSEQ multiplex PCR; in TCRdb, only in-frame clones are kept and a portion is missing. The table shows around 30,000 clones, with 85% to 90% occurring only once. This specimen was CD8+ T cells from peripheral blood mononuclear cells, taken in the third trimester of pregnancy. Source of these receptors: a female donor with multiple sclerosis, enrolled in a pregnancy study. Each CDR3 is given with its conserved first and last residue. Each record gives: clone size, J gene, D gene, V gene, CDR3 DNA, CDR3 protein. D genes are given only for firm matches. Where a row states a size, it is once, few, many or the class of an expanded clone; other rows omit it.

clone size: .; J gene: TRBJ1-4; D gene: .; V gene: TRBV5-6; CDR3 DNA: TGTGCCAGCAGCTTGCTTAATGAAAAACTGTTTTTT; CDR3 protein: CASSLLNEKLFF
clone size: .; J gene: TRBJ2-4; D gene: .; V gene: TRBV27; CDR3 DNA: TGTGCCAGCAGTTTATCGGCAGGGATGCACATTCAGTACTTC; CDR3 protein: CASSLSAGMHIQYF
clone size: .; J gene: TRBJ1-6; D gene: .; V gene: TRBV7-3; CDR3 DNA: TGTGCCAGCAGTACCGAGGGATATGGGTCACCCCTCCACTTT; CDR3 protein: CASSTEGYGSPLHF
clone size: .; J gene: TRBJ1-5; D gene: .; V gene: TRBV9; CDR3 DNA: TGTGCCAGCAGCGCAATCCCAAATCAGCCCCAGCATTTT; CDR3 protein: CASSAIPNQPQHF
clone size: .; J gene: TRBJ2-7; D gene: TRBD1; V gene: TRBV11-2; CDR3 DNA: TGTGCCAGCAGCGCAGGGACAGGGGAGTCCTTATACGAGCAGTACTTC; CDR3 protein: CASSAGTGESLYEQYF
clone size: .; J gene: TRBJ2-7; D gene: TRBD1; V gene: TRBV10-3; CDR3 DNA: TGTGCCATCAGTGAGTCGAGAATGGACAGGGTCCACGAGCAGTACTTC; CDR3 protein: CAISESRMDRVHEQYF
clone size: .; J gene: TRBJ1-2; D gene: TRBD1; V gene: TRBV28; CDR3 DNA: TGTGCCAGCAGTTCCCCGGGACAGGACTATGGCTACACCTTC; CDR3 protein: CASSSPGQDYGYTF
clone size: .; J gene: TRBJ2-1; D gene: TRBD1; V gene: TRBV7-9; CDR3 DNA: TGTGCCAGCAGCCCCCTGACAGGGGTGGAGCAGTTCTTC; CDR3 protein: CASSPLTGVEQFF
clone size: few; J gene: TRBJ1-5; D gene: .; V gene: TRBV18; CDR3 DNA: TGTGCCAGCTCTGGGAGAGATGATAGCAATCAGCCCCAGCATTTT; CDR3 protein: CASSGRDDSNQPQHF
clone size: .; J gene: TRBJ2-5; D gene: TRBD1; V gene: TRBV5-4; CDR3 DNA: TGTGCCAGCAGCCCGACGGACAGGGGGCATAAAGAGACCCAGTACTTC; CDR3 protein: CASSPTDRGHKETQYF
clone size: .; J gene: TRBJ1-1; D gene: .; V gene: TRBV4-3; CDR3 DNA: TGCGCCAGCAGCCCCTGGAATGAGGCTAACACTGAAGCTTTCTTT; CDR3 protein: CASSPWNEANTEAFF
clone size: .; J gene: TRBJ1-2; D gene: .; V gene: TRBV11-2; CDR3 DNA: TGTGCCAGCAGCTTAGGGACGGGACAAAACTATGGCTACACCTTC; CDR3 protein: CASSLGTGQNYGYTF
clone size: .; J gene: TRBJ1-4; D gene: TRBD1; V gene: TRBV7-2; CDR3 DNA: TGTGCCAGCAGCTTAGGGCACAGGGGGGAAAAACTGTTTTTT; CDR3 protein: CASSLGHRGEKLFF
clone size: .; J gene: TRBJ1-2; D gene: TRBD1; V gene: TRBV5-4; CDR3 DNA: TGTGCCGGCGCGGGGACAGGGAATTCGGGCTGGGATGGCTACACCTTC; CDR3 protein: CAGAGTGNSGWDGYTF
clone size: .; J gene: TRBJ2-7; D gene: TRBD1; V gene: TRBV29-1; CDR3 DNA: TGCAGCGTAGAGGCTTCGACAGGGAGAAGCGAGCAGTACTTC; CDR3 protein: CSVEASTGRSEQYF
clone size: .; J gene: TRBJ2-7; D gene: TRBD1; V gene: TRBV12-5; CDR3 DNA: TGTGCTAGTGGTCCCGGGACAGGGTACTACGAGCAGTACTTC; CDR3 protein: CASGPGTGYYEQYF
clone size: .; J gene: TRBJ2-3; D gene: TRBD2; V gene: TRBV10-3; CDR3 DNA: TGTGCCATCAGTGAGTCGGGGCGGGGGGCGGATACGCAGTATTTT; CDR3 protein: CAISESGRGADTQYF
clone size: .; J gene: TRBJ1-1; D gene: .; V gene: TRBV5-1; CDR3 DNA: TGCGCCAGCAGCTTGCGCGTGAGTAACACTGAAGCTTTCTTT; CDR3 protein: CASSLRVSNTEAFF
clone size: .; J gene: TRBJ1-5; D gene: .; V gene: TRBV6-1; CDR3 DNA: TGTTCCTCCCACTTCCGGGATCCCAATCAGCCCCAGCATTTT; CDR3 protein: CSSHFRDPNQPQHF
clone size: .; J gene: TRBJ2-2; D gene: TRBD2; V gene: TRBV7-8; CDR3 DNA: TGTGCCAGCAGCCCGCCTAGCGGGGGGAACACCGGGGAGCTGTTTTTT; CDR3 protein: CASSPPSGGNTGELFF
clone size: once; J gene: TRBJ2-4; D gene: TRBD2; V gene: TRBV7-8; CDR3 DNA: TGTGCCAGCAGCAGCCAGCGGGGGAAAAACATTCAGTACTTC; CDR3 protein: CASSSQRGKNIQYF
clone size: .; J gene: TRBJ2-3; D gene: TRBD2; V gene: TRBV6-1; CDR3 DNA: TGTGCCAGCAGTGAAGCGCCGACTAGCGGGGGCACAGATACGCAGTATTTT; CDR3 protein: CASSEAPTSGGTDTQYF
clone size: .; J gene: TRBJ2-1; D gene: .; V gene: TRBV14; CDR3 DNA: TGTGCCAGCAGCCACTCAGCGAGCCCCTACAATGAGCAGTTCTTC; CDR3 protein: CASSHSASPYNEQFF
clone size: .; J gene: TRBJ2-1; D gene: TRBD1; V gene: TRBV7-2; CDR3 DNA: TGTGCCAGCAGCTTAACCGGGACAGCCTCCTACAATGAGCAGTTCTTC; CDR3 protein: CASSLTGTASYNEQFF
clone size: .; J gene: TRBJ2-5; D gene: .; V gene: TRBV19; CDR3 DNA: TGTGCCAGTAGTATAGGAGGGGGGGCCTATGGGACCCAGTACTTC; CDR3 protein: CASSIGGGAYGTQYF
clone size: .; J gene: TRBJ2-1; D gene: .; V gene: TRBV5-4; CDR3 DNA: TGTGCCAGCAGCTTGGTCGCGGGGGCACACAATGAGCAGTTCTTC; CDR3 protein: CASSLVAGAHNEQFF
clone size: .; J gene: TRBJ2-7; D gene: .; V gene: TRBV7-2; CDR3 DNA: TGTGCCAGCAGCTCCAATCCCTCCTACGAGCAGTACTTC; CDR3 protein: CASSSNPSYEQYF
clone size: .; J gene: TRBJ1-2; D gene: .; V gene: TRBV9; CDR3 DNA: TGTGCCAGCAGCGTAGGTTCGGGGGGCGAATATGGCTACACCTTC; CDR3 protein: CASSVGSGGEYGYTF
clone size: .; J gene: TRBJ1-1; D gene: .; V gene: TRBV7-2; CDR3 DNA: TGTGCCAGCAGCTCCTCTTGGGGGGGCACTGAAGCTTTCTTT; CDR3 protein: CASSSSWGGTEAFF
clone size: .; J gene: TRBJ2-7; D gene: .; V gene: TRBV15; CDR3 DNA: TGTGCCACCAGCAGAGGACTAGAACTCTCCTACGAGCAGTACTTC; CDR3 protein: CATSRGLELSYEQYF
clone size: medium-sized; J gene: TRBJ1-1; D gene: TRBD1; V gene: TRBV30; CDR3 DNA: TGTGCCCAGGGACAGGGGATCACTGAAGCTTTCTTT; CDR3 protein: CAQGQGITEAFF
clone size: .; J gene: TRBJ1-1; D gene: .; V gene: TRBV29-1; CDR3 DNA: TGCAGGGGGGGGGCGTCGAACACTGAAGCTTTCTTT; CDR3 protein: CRGGASNTEAFF
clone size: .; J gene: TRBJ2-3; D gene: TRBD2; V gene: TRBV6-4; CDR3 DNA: TGTGCCAGCAGCCCTAGCGGGGGGGCCGGCACAGATACGCAGTATTTT; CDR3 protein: CASSPSGGAGTDTQYF
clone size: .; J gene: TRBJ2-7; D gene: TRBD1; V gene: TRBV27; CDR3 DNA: TGTGCCAGCAGTAAGGGGACAGGTCCGACCTACGAGCAGTACTTC; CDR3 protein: CASSKGTGPTYEQYF
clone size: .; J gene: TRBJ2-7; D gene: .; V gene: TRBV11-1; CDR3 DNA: TGTGCCATCCAGACTGCAACCTACGAGCAGTACTTC; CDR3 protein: CAIQTATYEQYF
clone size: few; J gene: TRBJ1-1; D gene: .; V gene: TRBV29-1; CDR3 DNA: TGCAGCGTAGAGACAGCTCTCCTAACTGAAGCTTTCTTT; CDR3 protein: CSVETALLTEAFF
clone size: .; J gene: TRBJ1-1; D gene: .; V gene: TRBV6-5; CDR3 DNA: TGTGCCAGCAGTCTCACAGGGAACACTGAAGCTTTCTTT; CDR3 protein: CASSLTGNTEAFF
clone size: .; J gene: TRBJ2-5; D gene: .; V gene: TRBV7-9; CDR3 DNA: TGTGCCAGCAGCTCCCCTCCTAGCGAAGAGACCCAGTACTTC; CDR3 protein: CASSSPPSEETQYF
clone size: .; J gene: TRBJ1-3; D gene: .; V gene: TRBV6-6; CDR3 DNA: TGTGCCAGCAGTTACCAGCCAGGCTCTGGAAACACCATATATTTT; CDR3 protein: CASSYQPGSGNTIYF
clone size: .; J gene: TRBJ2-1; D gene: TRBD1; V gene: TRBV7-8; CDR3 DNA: TGTGCCAGCAGCTTAGTTAAGGGGGCAGAGCAGTTCTTC; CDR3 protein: CASSLVKGAEQFF
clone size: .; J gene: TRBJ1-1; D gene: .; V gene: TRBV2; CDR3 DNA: TGTGCCAGTCCGGAACGGGGGACCGGAGCTTTCTTT; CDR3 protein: CASPERGTGAFF
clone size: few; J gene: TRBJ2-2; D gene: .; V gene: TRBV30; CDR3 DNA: TGTGCCTGGAGTGCAGTGACGGGAGCCGGGGAGCTGTTTTTT; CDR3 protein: CAWSAVTGAGELFF
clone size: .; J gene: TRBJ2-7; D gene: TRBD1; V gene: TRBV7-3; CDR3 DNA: TGTGCCAGCAGCAGACAGGGCGGCGAGCAGTACTTC; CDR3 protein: CASSRQGGEQYF
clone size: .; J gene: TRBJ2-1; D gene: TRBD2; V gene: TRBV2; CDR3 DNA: TGTGCCAGGGGTCCAGCGGGGTTAAGTAATGAGCAGTTCTTC; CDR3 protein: CARGPAGLSNEQFF
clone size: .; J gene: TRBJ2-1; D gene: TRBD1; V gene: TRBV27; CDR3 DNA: TGTGCCAGCACCCTTATAGGGGGCGGTGAGGACAGGCAGTTCTTC; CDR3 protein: CASTLIGGGEDRQFF